This T cell receptor (beta chain) was sequenced in a study of shared clonotypes between healthy human individuals. General study results and limits: Generally, naive subsets (rather than memory subsets) showed larger estimated richness.

The CDR3 extends over 13 amino acids. Trimming stripped 3 bases from V and 4 bases from J, with 9 bases between. CDR1 is SGHTA and CDR2 is FQGTGA in the germline V gene. The assay was immunoSEQ multiplex PCR, and TCRdb's table has in-frame clones only and misses some. Here the sample spans a few hundred thousand clones, approximately 70% being singletons. A note on this clone: What it binds is unknown.

Sequenced input: memory CD4+ T cells sorted from blood. Subset of the sample: CD45RA-negative fraction. The receptor was isolated from a man aged 30-40 years in good health. The rearrangement links TRBV7-3 to TRBJ2-5, with D possibly matching TRBD2 (6 bases). The CDR3 here is CASSFQAGETQYF. CDR3 DNA sequence: TGTGCCAGCAGCTTCCAAGCGGGAGAGACCCAGTACTTC.